The present TCR beta chain was sequenced within a study of cytomegalovirus exposure and HLA in healthy donors (dated by TCRdb to the late 2010s). For the study in its entirety: An earlier analysis of approximately 640 of the donors reported 276 Gb of sequence data and some 120 million unique TCR beta sequences from 190 million or so T cells. Among the 398 genotyped donors, approximately 81% belonged to the genetic ancestry cluster associated with self-reported Caucasian donors. The study used immunosequencing to profile the T cell repertoires of hundreds of subjects and linked those repertoires to cytomegalovirus serostatus. An early release that covered roughly 600 HLA-typed donors contained approximately 290 gigabases of sequencing data and tens of millions of unique TCR sequences. Alongside the repertoire data, information on donor age, sex, ethnicity and CMV serostatus was compiled. The study combined high-throughput TCR immunosequencing, statistical association of individual TCRs with disease status, and machine learning to predict cytomegalovirus infection status. A later genetic analysis took genome-wide SNP genotypes for about three fifths of the 666 donors and used that subset as a discovery cohort. The aim of the study was to test whether cataloging public T cell receptors could identify signatures of past pathogen exposure. An earlier analysis of 500 to 650 of the donors applied high-throughput TCR beta sequencing to assess whether each TCR beta V gene segment acted as functional or pseudogenic. A later analysis re-examined previously published TCR beta repertoires from more than 600 donors and added high-resolution HLA genotyping to investigate patterns of TCR occurrence. Among about 360 genotyped donors of the cohort, an average of approximately 240,000 unique TCR beta nucleotide sequences were sequenced per donor, roughly 18% of them non-productive. Rather than using new phenotypic data, the later analysis identified candidate immune exposures from TCR beta sequences and from how often those sequences occurred across donors. Four to six DR-DQ haplotypes were handled as single units for association and clustering, since linkage in the cohort was strong. Every discovery cohort repertoire had been produced on one sequencing platform. The number of typed donors differed by locus: about 629-630 for A, B, C, DRB1 and DQB1; 500 to 550 for DQA1; around 610 for DPA1; and roughly 450 for DPB1. Both class I and class II loci were covered by HLA typing, at four-digit resolution. Besides the first cohort of under 700 subjects, a separate validation cohort made up of 120 or so different subjects was used. Study-wide conclusions, independent of this receptor: In both the original and validation cohorts, the classifier was reported to diagnose cytomegalovirus status with high specificity and sensitivity. The cohort was sequenced for TCR beta chains only, and without alpha or paired-chain data the features that could be detected were limited. HLA typing was unavailable for some donors at each locus, so association tests used only the typed subset. In a later analysis, HLA-associated TCR beta chains were found to be more clonally expanded and to have lower generation probabilities than equally common non-associated chains. In vitro tests confirmed that a few of the cytomegalovirus-associated TCR beta chains recognize cytomegalovirus antigens. Because counts were too low, some 16 rarely observed V segments, including chromosome 9 orphons, were excluded from the earlier analysis of 587 of the donors. While some public TCRs were present in many individuals, most TCR sequences turned up only very rarely across donors. The study listed 150 to 200 TCR beta chains as associated with cytomegalovirus. Specific HLA alleles were associated with around 18,000 TCR beta sequences at a false discovery rate of 0.05 in a later analysis. In a later analysis, most CMV-associated TCR beta chains were found to appear HLA-restricted, with HLA associations seemingly driven largely by CMV exposure. A later genetic analysis associated a missense DCLRE1C variant with V-gene and J-gene trimming of TCR beta chains, and an independent cohort replicated the association. Some IMGT-functional V segments, including TRBV6-2 and TRBV6-3, could not be told apart with the 87-base-pair reads, so those segments were excluded. A group of highly shared sequence variants was considered likely to be a technical artifact of the sequencing pipeline. The authors suggested that the approach could potentially be generalized to other disease states and immunological phenotypes. A later genetic analysis reported fewer N-insertions in productive TCRs among donors in an Asian-associated ancestry cluster than the roughly 700-donor mean. In a later analysis, the rate of TCR association differed among HLA loci, with DRB1 alleles having the most associated TCRs and HLA-C alleles having the fewest. Linkage disequilibrium might explain the correlated functional status among segregating V segments, but an unknown experimental factor could not be excluded. Presence/absence analyses assumed roughly uniform sequencing depth across donors, an assumption that may not hold. Broadly in line with IMGT annotations, most TCR beta V segments showed up in productive rearrangements about 87% or about 30% of the time in an earlier analysis of around 550 of the donors. A later analysis reported that several top co-occurrence clusters appeared linked to parvovirus B19, influenza, CMV and Epstein-Barr virus. When HLA alleles, especially DR and DQ, strongly co-occurred, TCR associations were difficult to assign to individual alleles. CMV serostatus was the only immune exposure information available for the cohort. A further reported finding was that TCR beta sequences accurately predicted the HLA-A and HLA-B alleles for most subjects in the first cohort.

The cohort comprised more than 550 healthy bone marrow donors. At the time of sampling, all cohort members were nominally healthy, though unrecorded immune exposures were likely present. The donor was CMV seronegative and was included in the group of a few hundred seronegative cohort members. Each donor provided a peripheral blood sample, and peripheral blood mononuclear cells were used for TCR beta sequencing. The Qiagen DNeasy Blood Extraction Kit was used to extract genomic DNA from the blood cell samples. The germline V end is reduced by 7 bases and the J end by 4 bases; junction bases left unmatched: 12. The germline V gene supplies CDR1 SNHLY and CDR2 FYNNEI. Its CDR3 holds 15 amino acids, cysteine through phenylalanine. Left in the record is the CDR3 DNA by itself, 45 bases read in frame from the first base. Library prep was done by the immunoSEQ multiplex PCR assay. The multiplex PCR relied on a mix of 60 forward primers for TCR Vbeta segments and 13 reverse primers for TCR Jbeta segments. The CDR3 region of rearranged TCR beta genes was amplified from genomic DNA by a multiplex PCR assay. The Illumina HiSeq System was used to sequence the amplified TCR beta libraries as 87-base-pair reads. Per the source publication's procedure: Across the roughly 670 repertoires, a later analysis counted roughly 77 million unique TCR beta chains, some 11 million of which were shared by at least two donors. A nearest-neighbor algorithm error-corrected the raw reads and collapsed the reads into unique sequences, merging closely related sequences to remove PCR and sequencing errors. Alignment of CDR3 sequences to IMGT reference sequences was used to assign V, D and J gene segments. For a sequence to be retained, at least a six-nucleotide match to both a V gene segment and a J gene segment was required. Rearrangements were called productive when the CDR3 lacked stop codons and stayed in frame with V and J; all others were non-productive. Following IMGT convention, CDR3 was defined as the stretch from the second conserved V-encoded cysteine up to the conserved J-encoded phenylalanine. The earlier analysis of 550 to 650 of the donors excluded any sequence lacking an unambiguous match to a single V gene segment. In an earlier analysis of around 600 of the donors, V segments were called functional above 56.7% productive rearrangements and were called segregating when the between-donor standard deviation exceeded 5%. To diagnose cytomegalovirus status from the catalog of TCR beta chain sequences, a statistical classification framework was built. A later analysis assigned V and J genes by comparing TCR nucleotide sequences with IMGT/GENE-DB human TR gene sequences. Using the TCRdist pipeline, a later analysis assigned CDR3 sequences along with most-parsimonious VDJ recombination scenarios. In a later analysis, every TCR beta chain was defined by the combination of its CDR3 amino acid sequence and its V-gene family, and reads without a unique V-gene family were dropped. To address suspected cross-contamination and a sequencing artifact, a later analysis removed a few hundred highly shared, low-generation-probability nucleotide sequences. In a later analysis, a clonal expansion index for each public chain was calculated from normalized within-repertoire ranks of inferred template counts. In a later analysis, generation probabilities were computed with a VDJ recombination model fitted to out-of-frame rearrangements, and the resulting probabilities were checked against IGoR. In a later analysis, hypergeometric tests were used to score TCR-TCR, TCR-HLA and TCR-CMV co-occurrence, with a repertoire-size bias correction applied to TCR pairs. False discovery rates were estimated in a later analysis by permuting HLA or CMV assignments 20 times. In a later analysis, co-occurring TCRs were grouped using DBSCAN, with TCRdist sequence similarity added in when clustering inside HLA-allele-positive subsets. Repertoires with fewer than 30,000 or more than 120,000 public chains, plus five repertoires with anomalous nucleotide sharing, were excluded from co-occurrence clustering. The table comes from immuneACCESS by way of TCRdb, which keeps in-frame sequences with V and J called. Part of the clones is missing from these tables; in studies checked, under half for an unresolved V gene and the rest for unknown reasons. V, J and clone size were drawn from that table, and D and trimming were deduced from the DNA. This sample holds 90,000 to 140,000 clones; about 81% were observed only once. The ten biggest clones cover 2% to 2.5% of the sample.

Points on this clone: Its antigen target is currently unknown. No base quality values were provided; no much bigger clone lies one nucleotide off.

The rearrangement combines TRBV2 with TRBJ2-5, with 7 middle bases fitting TRBD2. This TCR was sampled from a man aged 25 to 45 in good health and CMV-seronegative. The sequenced sample was PBMCs. The DNA sequence follows: TGTGCCAGCACCTTAGGCGGGGGAGGACGAGAGACCCAGTACTTC. The translation is CASTLGGGGRETQYF.